This TCR beta chain derives from a study of T cells in Graves' hyperthyroidism and ophthalmopathy. Amplified regions were TCR beta CDR3 sequences from RNA transcripts. The HTBI primer set was used in a first-round RT-PCR of the TCR CDR3. TCRdb called the multiplex PCR reads again in MiXCR, with one record for every CDR3 protein. The data contain roughly 700,000 distinct CDR3 sequences, around a third of them singletons. It was 8.5 to 10 ml of fresh peripheral blood that supplied the PBMCs. This clonotype was observed once. This TCR came from a woman aged 40-49 years with Graves' hyperthyroidism. The specimen sequenced was blood.

The DNA of the CDR3 is TGCAGTGCTAGAGATGGTTGGGGGAACACTGAAGCTTTCTTT. It encodes CSARDGWGNTEAFF. The chain couples TRBV20-1 to TRBJ1-1; D is unresolved. Germline CDR1 reads DFQATT; CDR2 reads SNEGSKA (reference sequence). This CDR3 comprises 14 residues. The germline V and J ends were trimmed by 0 bases and 1 base, with 9 bases remaining between them.